Listed below are T cell receptor beta chains from one sample, sequenced in a study of blood T cell repertoires in COVID-19. Method: immunoSEQ multiplex PCR; TCRdb's copy keeps in-frame clones and lacks some. The sample carries some 190,000 clones, more than 80% recorded once. Sequencing was done on a sample of peripheral blood. These receptors were obtained from a woman older than 75 with COVID-19, enrolled during active disease. CDR3s include the opening cysteine and the closing phenylalanine or tryptophan. A D gene is named only where the DNA matches it firmly. Clone size is given for some rows only: seen once, a few or many times, or a class if the clone is expanded.

D	V	size	J	DNA	CDR3
TRBD1	TRBV2	NA	TRBJ1-6	TGTGCCAGCGGGGGACAGACCTCCTATAATTCACCCCTCCACTTT	CASGGQTSYNSPLHF
NA	TRBV3-1/TRBV3-2	NA	TRBJ1-2	TGTGCCAGCAGCCAAGATAGGGGAGGCTACACCTTC	CASSQDRGGYTF
NA	TRBV6-9	NA	TRBJ2-5	TGTGCCAGCAGTTCGAGGGTTACTAGTGGGGAAGAGACCCAGTACTTC	CASSSRVTSGEETQYF
NA	TRBV12-3/TRBV12-4	NA	TRBJ1-1	TGTGCCAGCAGTTTTATCAGGAACACTGAAGCTTTCTTT	CASSFIRNTEAFF
NA	TRBV5-1	NA	TRBJ2-4	TGCGCCAGCAGCACTGTCCCGGGAAGCAACAAAAACATTCAGTACTTC	CASSTVPGSNKNIQYF
TRBD2	TRBV7-2	NA	TRBJ2-5	TGTGCCAGCAGCCGTCCCGGGACTAGGGAGACCCAGTACTTC	CASSRPGTRETQYF
NA	TRBV14	NA	TRBJ1-1	TGTGCCAGCAGCTTATTAGACAGAGCCATGAACACTGAAGCTTTCTTT	CASSLLDRAMNTEAFF
NA	TRBV5-1	NA	TRBJ1-6	TGCGCCAGCAGCTTGGAGAGGTTCCCCCTCCACTTT	CASSLERFPLHF
TRBD2	TRBV7-8	NA	TRBJ2-1	TGTGCCAGCAGCTTTAATCTCCCGGGACTAGCGGGATTGGTTGAGCAGTTCTTC	CASSFNLPGLAGLVEQFF
NA	TRBV5-1	NA	TRBJ2-6	TGCGCCAGCAGCTTGGAATTATCTGGGGCCAACGTCCTGACTTTC	CASSLELSGANVLTF
TRBD2	TRBV9	NA	TRBJ2-3	TGTGCCAGCAGCCCCCGGGAGGGGGTTGGAGATACGCAGTATTTT	CASSPREGVGDTQYF
TRBD2	TRBV5-1	NA	TRBJ2-1	TGCGCCACGGGGTTACTAGCGGGGCAGAATGAGCAGTTCTTC	CATGLLAGQNEQFF
TRBD1	TRBV7-9	NA	TRBJ2-7	TGTGCCAGCAGCTTTAACAGGGGGTACGAGCAGTACTTC	CASSFNRGYEQYF
NA	TRBV7-2	NA	TRBJ2-3	TGTGCCAGCAGTTCCGGGGGGCCATCTTCTAGCACAGATACGCAGTATTTT	CASSSGGPSSSTDTQYF
NA	TRBV2	NA	TRBJ2-3	TGTGCCAGCAGTTCATATGGGGCCATGGAGGATACGCAGTATTTT	CASSSYGAMEDTQYF
TRBD1	TRBV5-6	NA	TRBJ1-1	TGTGCCAGCAGCTTACGGACAGGGGGCGCGACCCTACTCAATGAAGCTTTCTTT	CASSLRTGGATLLNEAFF
NA	TRBV4-2	NA	TRBJ2-1	TGTGCCAGCAGCCAAGCGGTTCGGCAGGGGCTGGATGAGCAGTTCTTC	CASSQAVRQGLDEQFF
TRBD1	TRBV11-1	NA	TRBJ2-7	TGTGCCAGTGCCCTGGGACAGGGGAACAACGAGCAGTACTTC	CASALGQGNNEQYF
TRBD2	TRBV9	NA	TRBJ2-3	TGTGCCAGCAGCGCCGGGCTGGGCGGGAGAGATACGCAGTATTTT	CASSAGLGGRDTQYF
NA	TRBV4-1	NA	TRBJ1-2	TGCGCCAGCAGCCAGAGACAAGACAACTATGGCTACACCTTC	CASSQRQDNYGYTF
NA	TRBV5-1	once	TRBJ2-1	TGCGCCAGCAGCTTGGAGCTACGAGCGGAGTACAATGAGCAGTTCTTC	CASSLELRAEYNEQFF
TRBD1	TRBV5-1	NA	TRBJ1-2	TGCGCCAGCAGCCTGGGGACAGGGGGAAACTATGGCTACACCTTC	CASSLGTGGNYGYTF
NA	TRBV3-1/TRBV3-2	NA	TRBJ2-2	TGTGCCAGCAGCTCCAGCGGGAACACCGGGGAGCTGTTTTTT	CASSSSGNTGELFF
NA	TRBV7-3	NA	TRBJ2-1	TGTGCCAGCAGCTACCAAGGGGGGGCCCCAACCTACAATGAGCAGTTCTTC	CASSYQGGAPTYNEQFF
TRBD2	TRBV6-5	NA	TRBJ2-1	TGTGCCACTCGACTAGCGGGAGTAGATGAGCAGTTCTTC	CATRLAGVDEQFF
TRBD1	TRBV6-6	NA	TRBJ1-5	TGTGCCAGTGGACAGGGTCATCAGCCCCAGCATTTT	CASGQGHQPQHF